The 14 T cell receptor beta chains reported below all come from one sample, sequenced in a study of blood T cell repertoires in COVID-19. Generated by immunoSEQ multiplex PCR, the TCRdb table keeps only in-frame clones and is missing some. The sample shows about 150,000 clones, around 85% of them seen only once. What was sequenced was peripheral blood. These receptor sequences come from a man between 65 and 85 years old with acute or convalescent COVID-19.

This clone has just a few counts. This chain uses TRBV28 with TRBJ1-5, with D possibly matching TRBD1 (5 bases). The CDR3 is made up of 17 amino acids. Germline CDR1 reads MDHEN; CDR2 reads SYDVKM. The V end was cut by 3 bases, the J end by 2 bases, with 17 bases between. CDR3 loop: CASSFREGRRGNQPQHF. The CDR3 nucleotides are TGTGCCAGCAGTTTTAGGGAGGGGAGAAGGGGCAATCAGCCCCAGCATTTT.

The CDR3 reads CASSFDSIAKNIQYF. CDR3 sequence (DNA): TGCGCCAGCAGCTTCGACAGTATAGCCAAAAACATTCAGTACTTC. The chain carries TRBV5-1 and TRBJ2-4, with TRBD1 as a possible D gene (5 bases). The germline gives CDR1 SGHRS, CDR2 YFSETQ. The ends were cut back, 2 bases at V and 0 bases at J, with 9 bases in the middle. The CDR3 totals 15 residues.

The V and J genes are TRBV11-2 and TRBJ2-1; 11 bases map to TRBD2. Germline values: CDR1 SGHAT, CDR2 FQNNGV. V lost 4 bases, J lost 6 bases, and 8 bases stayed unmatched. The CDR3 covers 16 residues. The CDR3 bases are TGTGCCAGCAGCTCACCAACTAGCGGGAGTATCAATGAGCAGTTCTTC. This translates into CASSSPTSGSINEQFF.

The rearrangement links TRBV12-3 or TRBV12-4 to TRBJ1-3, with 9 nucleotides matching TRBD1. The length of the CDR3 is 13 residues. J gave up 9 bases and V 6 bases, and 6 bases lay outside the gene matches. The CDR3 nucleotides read TGTGCCAGCAGCCTGGACAGGGGAGCCACCATATATTTT. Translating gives CASSLDRGATIYF.

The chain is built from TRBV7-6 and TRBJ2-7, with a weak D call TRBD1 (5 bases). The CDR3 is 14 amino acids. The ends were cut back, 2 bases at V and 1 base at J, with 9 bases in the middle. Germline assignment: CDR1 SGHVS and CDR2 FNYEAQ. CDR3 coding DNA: TGTGCCAGCAGCTTACAGGGTTCTTCCTACGAGCAGTACTTC. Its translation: CASSLQGSSYEQYF.

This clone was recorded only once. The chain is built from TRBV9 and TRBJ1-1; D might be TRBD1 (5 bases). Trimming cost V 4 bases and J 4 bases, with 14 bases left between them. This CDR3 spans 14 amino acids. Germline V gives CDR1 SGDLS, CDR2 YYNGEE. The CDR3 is CASSPGGRGTEAFF. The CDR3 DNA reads TGTGCCAGCAGCCCCGGGGGAAGAGGCACTGAAGCTTTCTTT.

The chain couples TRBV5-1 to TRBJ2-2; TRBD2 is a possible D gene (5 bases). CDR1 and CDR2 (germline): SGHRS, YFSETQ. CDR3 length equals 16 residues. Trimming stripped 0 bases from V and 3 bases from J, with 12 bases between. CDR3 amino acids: CASSLVGSPDTGELFF. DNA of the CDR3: TGCGCCAGCAGCTTGGTGGGGAGCCCCGACACCGGGGAGCTGTTTTTT.

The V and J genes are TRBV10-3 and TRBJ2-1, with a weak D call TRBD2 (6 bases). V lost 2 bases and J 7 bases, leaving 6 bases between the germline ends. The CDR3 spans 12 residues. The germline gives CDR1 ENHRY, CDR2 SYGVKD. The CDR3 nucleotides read TGTGCCATCAGTGAGGGGGGGAATGAGCAGTTCTTC. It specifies CAISEGGNEQFF.

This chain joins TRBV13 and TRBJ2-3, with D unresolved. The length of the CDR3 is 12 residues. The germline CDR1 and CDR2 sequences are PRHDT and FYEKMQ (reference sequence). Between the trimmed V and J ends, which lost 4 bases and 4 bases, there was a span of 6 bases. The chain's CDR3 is CASSSRADTQYF. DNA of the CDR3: TGTGCCAGCAGCTCCCGGGCAGATACGCAGTATTTT.

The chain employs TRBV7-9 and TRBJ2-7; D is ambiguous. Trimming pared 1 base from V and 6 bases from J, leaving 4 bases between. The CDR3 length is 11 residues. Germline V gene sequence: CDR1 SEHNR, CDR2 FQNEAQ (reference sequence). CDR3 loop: CASSLVAEQYF. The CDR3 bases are TGTGCCAGCAGCTTAGTGGCCGAGCAGTACTTC.

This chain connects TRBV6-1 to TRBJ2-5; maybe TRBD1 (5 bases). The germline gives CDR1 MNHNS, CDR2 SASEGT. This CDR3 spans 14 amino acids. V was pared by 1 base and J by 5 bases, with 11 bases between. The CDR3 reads CASSEGAGWETQYF. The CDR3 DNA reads TGTGCCAGCAGTGAAGGGGCAGGGTGGGAGACCCAGTACTTC.

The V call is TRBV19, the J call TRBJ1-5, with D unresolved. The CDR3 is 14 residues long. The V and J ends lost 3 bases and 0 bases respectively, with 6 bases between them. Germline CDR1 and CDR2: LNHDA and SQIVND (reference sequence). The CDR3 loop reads CASSIIDSNQPQHF. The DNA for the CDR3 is TGTGCCAGTAGTATCATAGATAGCAATCAGCCCCAGCATTTT. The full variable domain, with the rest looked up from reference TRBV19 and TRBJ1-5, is DGGITQSPKYLFRKEGQNVTLSCEQNLNHDAMYWYRQDPGQGLRLIYYSQIVNDFQKGDIAEGYSVSREKKESFPLTVTSAQKNPTAFYLCASSIIDSNQPQHFGDGTRLSIL.

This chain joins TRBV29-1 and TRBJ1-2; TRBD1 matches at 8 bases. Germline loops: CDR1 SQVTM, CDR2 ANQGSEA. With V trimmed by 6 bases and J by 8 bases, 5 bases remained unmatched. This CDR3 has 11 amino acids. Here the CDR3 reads CSVDRVSGYTF. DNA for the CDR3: TGCAGCGTGGACAGGGTTAGCGGCTACACCTTC.

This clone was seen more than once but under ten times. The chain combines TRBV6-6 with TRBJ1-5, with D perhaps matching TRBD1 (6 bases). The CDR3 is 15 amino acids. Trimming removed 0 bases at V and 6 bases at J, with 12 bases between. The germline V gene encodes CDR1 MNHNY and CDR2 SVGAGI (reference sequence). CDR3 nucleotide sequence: TGTGCCAGCAGTTACTCGAGCAGGGGCCCTCAGCCCCAGCATTTT. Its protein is CASSYSSRGPQPQHF.